A selection of T cell receptor beta chains follows, all from one sample in a study of T cell responses to AZD1222 COVID-19 vaccine. Sequencing was performed with immunoSEQ multiplex PCR; in TCRdb, only in-frame clones are kept and a portion is missing. The sample contains approximately 65,000 clones, 88% of which appear only once. The source was peripheral blood, collected on day 0 of AZD1222 vaccination. The source of these receptors is an adult in good health. CDR3s include the opening cysteine and the closing phenylalanine or tryptophan. The D gene is left open where the match is weak.

v_call | d_call | cdr3_aa
TRBV12-3/TRBV12-4 | . | CASSLFGYQPQHF
TRBV4-1 | . | CASSQEGTLGEKLFF
TRBV5-4 | . | CASSLGALPYEQYF
TRBV7-2 | . | CASSLTLGTDTQYF
TRBV27 | . | CASSLGGRPWGGYTF
TRBV11-1 | TRBD2 | CASRSGLATYNEQFF
TRBV28 | TRBD2 | CASSILAGQSYEQYF
TRBV18 | . | CASSPGFWDEQYF
TRBV7-2 | . | CASSLGDQGTQYF
TRBV6-5 | . | CASRQALSTDTQYF
TRBV7-2 | . | CASSLAAITTYEQYF
TRBV11-3 | . | CASSLVASTDTQYF
TRBV10-1 | . | CASSHTDRNEQYF
TRBV28 | . | CASSYARGGYTF
TRBV4-2 | . | CASSHNTGNTEAFF
TRBV19 | TRBD1 | CASSTSTGTGRETQYF
TRBV7-6 | . | CASSATGVNTGELFF
TRBV7-2 | . | CASSLVPGLQYNEQFF
TRBV7-7 | TRBD2 | CASSLGTLAGGQETQYF
TRBV18 | . | CASSPVIGSTDTQYF
TRBV6-5 | TRBD1 | CASSYLRTGPNYGYTF
TRBV27 | TRBD2 | CASTWTSGREPTGELFF
TRBV18 | . | CASSPLPIDLNTEAFF
TRBV24-1 | . | CATSDETRNEQYF